The following is a T cell receptor beta chain sequence with its context. This entry is derived from a study of control samples from healthy donors and cancer patients. The CDR3 extends over 15 amino acids. V lost 5 bases and J lost 4; bases outside the gene matches: 11. The germline V gene has CDR1 SGHRS and CDR2 YFSETQ. Produced via immunoSEQ multiplex PCR; TCRdb's table is partial and in-frame only. The sample has roughly 160,000 clones, 85% to 90% seen once. The receptor was isolated from a woman under 40 in good health. The source material was blood. The rearrangement uses TRBV5-1 and TRBJ1-1; 7 nucleotides agree with TRBD1. In DNA form, the CDR3 reads TGCGCCAGCAGTTTCGATGGACAGGCGGGCACTGAAGCTTTCTTT. Translation: CASSFDGQAGTEAFF.